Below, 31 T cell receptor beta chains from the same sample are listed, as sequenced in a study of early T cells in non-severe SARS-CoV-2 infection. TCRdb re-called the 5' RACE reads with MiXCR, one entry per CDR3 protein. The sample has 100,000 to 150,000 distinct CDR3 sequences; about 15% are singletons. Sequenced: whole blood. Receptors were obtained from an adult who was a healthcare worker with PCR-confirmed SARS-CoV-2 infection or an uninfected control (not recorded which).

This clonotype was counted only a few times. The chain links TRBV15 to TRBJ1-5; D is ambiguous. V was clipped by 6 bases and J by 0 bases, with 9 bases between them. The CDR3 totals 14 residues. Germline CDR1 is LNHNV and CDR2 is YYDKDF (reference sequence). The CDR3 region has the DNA TGTGCCACCAGTTGGACGGATAGCAATCAGCCCCAGCATTTT. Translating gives CATSWTDSNQPQHF.

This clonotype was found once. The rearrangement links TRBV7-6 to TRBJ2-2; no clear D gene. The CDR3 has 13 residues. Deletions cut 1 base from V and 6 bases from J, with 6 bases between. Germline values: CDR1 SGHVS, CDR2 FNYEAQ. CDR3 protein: CASSLDMAGELFF. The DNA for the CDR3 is TGTGCCAGCAGCTTAGATATGGCCGGGGAGCTGTTTTTT. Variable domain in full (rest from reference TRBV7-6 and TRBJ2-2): GAGVSQSPRYKVTKRGQDVALRCDPISGHVSLYWYRQALGQGPEFLTYFNYEAQQDKSGLPNDRFSAERPEGSISTLTIQRTEQRDSAMYRCASSLDMAGELFFGEGSRLTVL.

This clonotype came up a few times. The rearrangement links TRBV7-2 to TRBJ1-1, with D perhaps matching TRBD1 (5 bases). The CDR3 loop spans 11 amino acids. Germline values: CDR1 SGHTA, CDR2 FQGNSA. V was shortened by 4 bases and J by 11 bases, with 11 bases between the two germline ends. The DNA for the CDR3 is TGTGCCAGCAGCTATGACAGAAGGGCTTTCTTT. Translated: CASSYDRRAFF.

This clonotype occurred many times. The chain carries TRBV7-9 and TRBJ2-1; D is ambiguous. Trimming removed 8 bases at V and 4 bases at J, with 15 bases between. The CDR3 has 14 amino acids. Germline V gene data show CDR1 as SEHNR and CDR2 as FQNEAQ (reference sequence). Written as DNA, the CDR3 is TGTGCCAGCTCGGGTGGGCAGCTGTACAATGAGCAGTTCTTC. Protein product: CASSGGQLYNEQFF.

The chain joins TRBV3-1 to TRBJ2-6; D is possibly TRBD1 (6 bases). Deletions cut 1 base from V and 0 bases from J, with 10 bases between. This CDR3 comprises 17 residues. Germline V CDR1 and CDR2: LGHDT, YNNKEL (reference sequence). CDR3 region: CASSQGGPISGANVLTF. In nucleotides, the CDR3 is TGTGCCAGCAGCCAAGGGGGGCCAATCTCTGGGGCCAACGTCCTGACTTTC.

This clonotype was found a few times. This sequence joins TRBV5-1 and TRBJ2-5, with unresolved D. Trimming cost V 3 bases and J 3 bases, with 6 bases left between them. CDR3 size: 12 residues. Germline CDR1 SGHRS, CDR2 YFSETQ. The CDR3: CASSWTEETQYF. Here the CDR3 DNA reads TGCGCCAGCAGCTGGACGGAAGAGACCCAGTACTTC.

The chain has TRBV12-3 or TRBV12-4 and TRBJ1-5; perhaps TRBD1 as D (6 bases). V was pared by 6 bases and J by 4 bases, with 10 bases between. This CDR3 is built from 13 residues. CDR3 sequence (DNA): TGTGCCAGCAGACAGGGCTGGAATCAGCCCCAGCATTTT. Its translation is CASRQGWNQPQHF.

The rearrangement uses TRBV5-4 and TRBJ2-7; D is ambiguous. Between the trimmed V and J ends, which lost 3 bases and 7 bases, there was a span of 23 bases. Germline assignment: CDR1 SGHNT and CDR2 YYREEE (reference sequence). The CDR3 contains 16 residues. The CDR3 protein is CASSSGLGRTSVEQYF. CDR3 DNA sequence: TGTGCCAGCAGCTCAGGCTTAGGACGGACCTCTGTTGAGCAGTACTTC.

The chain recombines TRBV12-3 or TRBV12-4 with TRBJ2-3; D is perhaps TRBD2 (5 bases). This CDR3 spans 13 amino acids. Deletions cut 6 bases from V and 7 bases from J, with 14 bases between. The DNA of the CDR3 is TGTGCCAGCAGGCTTGAACCGGGGAATACGCAGTATTTT. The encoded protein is CASRLEPGNTQYF.

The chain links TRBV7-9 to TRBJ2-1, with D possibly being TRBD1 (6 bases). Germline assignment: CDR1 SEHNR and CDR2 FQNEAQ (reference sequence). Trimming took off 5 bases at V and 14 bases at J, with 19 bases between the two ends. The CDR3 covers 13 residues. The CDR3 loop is CASSQLAGVGEFF. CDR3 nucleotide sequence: TGTGCCAGCAGCCAACTCGCAGGGGTTGGGGAGTTCTTC. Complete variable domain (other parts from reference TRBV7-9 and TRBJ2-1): DTGVSQNPRHKITKRGQNVTFRCDPISEHNRLYWYRQTLGQGPEFLTYFQNEAQLEKSRLLSDRFSAERPKGSFSTLEIQRTEQGDSAMYLCASSQLAGVGEFFGPGTRLTVL.

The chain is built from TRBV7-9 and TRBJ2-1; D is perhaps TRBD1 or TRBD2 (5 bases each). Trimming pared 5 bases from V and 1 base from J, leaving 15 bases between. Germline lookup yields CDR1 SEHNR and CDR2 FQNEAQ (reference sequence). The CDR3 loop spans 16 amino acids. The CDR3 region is CASSPGPGKSYNEQFF. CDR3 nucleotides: TGTGCCAGCAGCCCGGGGCCCGGGAAGTCCTACAATGAGCAGTTCTTC.

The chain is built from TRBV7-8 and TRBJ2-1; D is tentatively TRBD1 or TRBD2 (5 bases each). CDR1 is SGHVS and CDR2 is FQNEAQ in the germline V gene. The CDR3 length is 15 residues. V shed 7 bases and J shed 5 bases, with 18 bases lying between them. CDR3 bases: TGTGCCAGCACCGAACCGGGGACGCGGAACAATGAGCAGTTCTTC. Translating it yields CASTEPGTRNNEQFF. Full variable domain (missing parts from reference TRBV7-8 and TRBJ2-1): GAGVSQSPRYKVAKRGQDVALRCDPISGHVSLFWYQQALGQGPEFLTYFQNEAQLDKSGLPSDRFFAERPEGSVSTLKIQRTQQEDSAVYLCASTEPGTRNNEQFFGPGTRLTVL.

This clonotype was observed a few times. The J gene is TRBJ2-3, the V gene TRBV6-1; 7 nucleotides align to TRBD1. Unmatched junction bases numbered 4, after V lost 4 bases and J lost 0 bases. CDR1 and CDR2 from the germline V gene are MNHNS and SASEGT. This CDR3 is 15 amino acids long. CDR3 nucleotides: TGTGCCAGCAGTGCAATGGGACAGAGCACAGATACGCAGTATTTT. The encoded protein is CASSAMGQSTDTQYF.

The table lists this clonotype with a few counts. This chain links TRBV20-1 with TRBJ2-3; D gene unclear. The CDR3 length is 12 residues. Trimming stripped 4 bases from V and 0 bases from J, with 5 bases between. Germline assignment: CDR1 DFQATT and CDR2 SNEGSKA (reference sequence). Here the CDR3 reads CSAIWSTDTQYF. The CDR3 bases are TGCAGTGCTATCTGGAGCACAGATACGCAGTATTTT.

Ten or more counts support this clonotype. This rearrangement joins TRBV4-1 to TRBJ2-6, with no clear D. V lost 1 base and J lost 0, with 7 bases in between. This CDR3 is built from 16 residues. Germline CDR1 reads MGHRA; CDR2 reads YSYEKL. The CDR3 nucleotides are TGCGCCAGCAGCCAAGGACGCGCCTCTGGGGCCAACGTCCTGACTTTC. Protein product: CASSQGRASGANVLTF.

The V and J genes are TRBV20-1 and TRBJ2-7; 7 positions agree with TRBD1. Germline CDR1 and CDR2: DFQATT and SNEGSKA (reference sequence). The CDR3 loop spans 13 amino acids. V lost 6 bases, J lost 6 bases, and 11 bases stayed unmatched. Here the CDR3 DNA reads TGCAGTGCGAGGGGGCGGATGGGAAGCGAGCAGTACTTC. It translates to CSARGRMGSEQYF.

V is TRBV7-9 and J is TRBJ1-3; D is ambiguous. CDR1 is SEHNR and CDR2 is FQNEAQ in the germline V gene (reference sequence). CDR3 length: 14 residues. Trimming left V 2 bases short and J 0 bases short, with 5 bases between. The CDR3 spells CASSLQRSGNTIYF. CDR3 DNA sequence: TGTGCCAGCAGCTTACAGCGCTCTGGAAACACCATATATTTT.

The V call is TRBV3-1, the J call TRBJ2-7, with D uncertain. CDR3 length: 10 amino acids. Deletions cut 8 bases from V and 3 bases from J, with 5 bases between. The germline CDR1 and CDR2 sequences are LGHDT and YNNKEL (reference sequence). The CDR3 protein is CASGSYEQYF. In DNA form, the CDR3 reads TGTGCCAGCGGCAGCTACGAGCAGTACTTC.

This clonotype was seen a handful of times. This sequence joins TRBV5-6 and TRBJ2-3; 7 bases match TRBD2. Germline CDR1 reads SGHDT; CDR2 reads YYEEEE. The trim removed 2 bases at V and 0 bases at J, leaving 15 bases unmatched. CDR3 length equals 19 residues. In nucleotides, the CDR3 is TGTGCCAGCAGCTTTAGGCCTAGCGGACTTCGGACTAGCACAGATACGCAGTATTTT. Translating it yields CASSFRPSGLRTSTDTQYF.

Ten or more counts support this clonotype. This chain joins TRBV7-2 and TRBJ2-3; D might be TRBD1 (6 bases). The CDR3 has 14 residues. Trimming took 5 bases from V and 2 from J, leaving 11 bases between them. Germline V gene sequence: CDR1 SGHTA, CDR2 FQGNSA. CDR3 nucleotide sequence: TGTGCCAGCAGCCTCGGACAGATCACAGATACGCAGTATTTT. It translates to CASSLGQITDTQYF.

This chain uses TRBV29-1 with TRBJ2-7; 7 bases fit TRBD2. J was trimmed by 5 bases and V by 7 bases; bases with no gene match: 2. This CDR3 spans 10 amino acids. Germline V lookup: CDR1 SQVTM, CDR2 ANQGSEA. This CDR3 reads CSAGGDEQYF. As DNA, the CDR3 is TGCAGCGCGGGGGGTGACGAGCAGTACTTC.

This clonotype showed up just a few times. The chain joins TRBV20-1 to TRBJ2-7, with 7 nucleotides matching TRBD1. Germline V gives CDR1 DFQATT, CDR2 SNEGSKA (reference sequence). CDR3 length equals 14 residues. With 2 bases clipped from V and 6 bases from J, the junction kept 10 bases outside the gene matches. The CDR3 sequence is CSARKNRGRGEQYF. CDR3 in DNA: TGCAGTGCTAGAAAAAACAGGGGAAGGGGCGAGCAGTACTTC.

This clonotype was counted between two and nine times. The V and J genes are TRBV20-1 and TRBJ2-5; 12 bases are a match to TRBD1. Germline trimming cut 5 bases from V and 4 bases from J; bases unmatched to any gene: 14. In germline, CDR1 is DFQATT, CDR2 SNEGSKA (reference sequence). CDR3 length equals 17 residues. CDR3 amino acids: CSARPGQGARNGETQYF. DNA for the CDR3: TGCAGTGCTCGACCGGGACAGGGGGCGAGGAATGGAGAGACCCAGTACTTC.

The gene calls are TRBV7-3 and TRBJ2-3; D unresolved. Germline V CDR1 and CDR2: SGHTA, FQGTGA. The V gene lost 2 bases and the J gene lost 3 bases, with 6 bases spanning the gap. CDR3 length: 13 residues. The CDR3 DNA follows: TGTGCCAGCAGCTTAGCTAATACAGATACGCAGTATTTT. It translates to CASSLANTDTQYF.

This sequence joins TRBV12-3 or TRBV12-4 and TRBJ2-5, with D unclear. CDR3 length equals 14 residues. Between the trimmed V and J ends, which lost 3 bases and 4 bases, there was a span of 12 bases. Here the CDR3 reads CASSLEPPRETQYF. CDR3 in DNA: TGTGCCAGCAGTTTGGAGCCCCCAAGAGAGACCCAGTACTTC.

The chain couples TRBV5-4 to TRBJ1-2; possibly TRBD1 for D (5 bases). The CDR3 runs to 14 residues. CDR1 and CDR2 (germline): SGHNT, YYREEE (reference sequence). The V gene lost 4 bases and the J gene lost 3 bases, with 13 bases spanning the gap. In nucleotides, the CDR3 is TGTGCCAGCAGCACGGGGGGTGCGCACTATGGCTACACCTTC. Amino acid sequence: CASSTGGAHYGYTF.

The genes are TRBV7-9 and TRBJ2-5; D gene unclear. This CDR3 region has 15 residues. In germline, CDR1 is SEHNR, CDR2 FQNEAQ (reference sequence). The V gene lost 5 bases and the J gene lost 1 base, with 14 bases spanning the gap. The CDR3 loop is CASSLGHRTQETQYF. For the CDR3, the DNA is TGTGCCAGCAGCCTTGGGCATAGGACCCAAGAGACCCAGTACTTC. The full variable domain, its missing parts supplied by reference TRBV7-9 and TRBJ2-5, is DTGVSQNPRHKITKRGQNVTFRCDPISEHNRLYWYRQTLGQGPEFLTYFQNEAQLEKSRLLSDRFSAERPKGSFSTLEIQRTEQGDSAMYLCASSLGHRTQETQYFGPGTRLLVL.

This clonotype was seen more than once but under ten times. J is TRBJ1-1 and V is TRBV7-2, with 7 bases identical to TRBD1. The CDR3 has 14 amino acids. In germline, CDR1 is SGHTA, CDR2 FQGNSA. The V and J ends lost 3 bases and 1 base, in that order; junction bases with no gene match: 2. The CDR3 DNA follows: TGTGCCAGCAGCTTTGCAGGGGGGAACACTGAAGCTTTCTTT. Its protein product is CASSFAGGNTEAFF.

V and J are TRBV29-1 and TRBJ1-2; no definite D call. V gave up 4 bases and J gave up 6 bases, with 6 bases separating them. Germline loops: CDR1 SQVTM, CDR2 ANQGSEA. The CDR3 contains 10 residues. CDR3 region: CSVAEDGYTF. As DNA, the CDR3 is TGCAGCGTTGCGGAGGATGGCTACACCTTC.

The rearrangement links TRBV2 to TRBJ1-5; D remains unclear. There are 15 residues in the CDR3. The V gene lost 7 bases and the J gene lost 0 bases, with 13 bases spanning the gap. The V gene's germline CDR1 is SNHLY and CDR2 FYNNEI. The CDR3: CASTSGVLSNQPQHF. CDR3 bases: TGTGCCAGCACCTCCGGGGTTCTTAGCAATCAGCCCCAGCATTTT. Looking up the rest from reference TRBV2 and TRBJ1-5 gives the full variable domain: EPEVTQTPSHQVTQMGQEVILRCVPISNHLYFYWYRQILGQKVEFLVSFYNNEISEKSEIFDDQFSVERPDGSNFTLKIRSTKLEDSAMYFCASTSGVLSNQPQHFGDGTRLSIL.

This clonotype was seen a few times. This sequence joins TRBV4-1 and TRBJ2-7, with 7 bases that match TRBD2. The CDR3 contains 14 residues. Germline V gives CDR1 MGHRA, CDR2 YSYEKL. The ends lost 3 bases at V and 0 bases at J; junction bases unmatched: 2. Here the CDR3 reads CASSHRTSSYEQYF. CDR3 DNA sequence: TGCGCCAGCAGCCACCGGACTAGCTCCTACGAGCAGTACTTC.